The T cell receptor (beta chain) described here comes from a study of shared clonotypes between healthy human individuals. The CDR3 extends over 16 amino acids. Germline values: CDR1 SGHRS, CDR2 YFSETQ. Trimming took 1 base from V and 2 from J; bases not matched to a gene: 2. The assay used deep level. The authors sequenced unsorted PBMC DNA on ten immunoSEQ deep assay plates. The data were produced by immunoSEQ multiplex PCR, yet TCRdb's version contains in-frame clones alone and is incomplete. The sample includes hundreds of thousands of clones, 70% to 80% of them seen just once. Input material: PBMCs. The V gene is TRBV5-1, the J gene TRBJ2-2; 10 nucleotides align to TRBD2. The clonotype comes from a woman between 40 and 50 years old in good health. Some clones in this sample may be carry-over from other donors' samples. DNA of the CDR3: TGCGCCAGCAGCTTGAGCGGGAGGGCTAACACCGGGGAGCTGTTTTTT. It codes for CASSLSGRANTGELFF.